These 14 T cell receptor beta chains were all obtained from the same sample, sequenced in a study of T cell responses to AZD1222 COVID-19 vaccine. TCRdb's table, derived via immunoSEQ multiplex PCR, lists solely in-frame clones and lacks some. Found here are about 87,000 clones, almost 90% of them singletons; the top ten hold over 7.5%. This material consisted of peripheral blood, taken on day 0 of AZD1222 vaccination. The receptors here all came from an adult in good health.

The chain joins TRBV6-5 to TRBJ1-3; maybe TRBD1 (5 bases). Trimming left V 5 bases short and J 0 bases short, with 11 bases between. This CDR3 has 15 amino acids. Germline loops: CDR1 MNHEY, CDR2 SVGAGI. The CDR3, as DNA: TGTGCCAGCAGTCCCGGGGCCGGCTCTGGAAACACCATATATTTT. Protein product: CASSPGAGSGNTIYF.

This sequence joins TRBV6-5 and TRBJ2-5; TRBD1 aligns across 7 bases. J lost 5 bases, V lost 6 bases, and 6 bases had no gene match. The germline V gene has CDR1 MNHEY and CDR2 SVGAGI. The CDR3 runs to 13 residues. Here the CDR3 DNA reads TGTGCCAGCAGGACAGGGCCATGGGAGACCCAGTACTTC. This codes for CASRTGPWETQYF.

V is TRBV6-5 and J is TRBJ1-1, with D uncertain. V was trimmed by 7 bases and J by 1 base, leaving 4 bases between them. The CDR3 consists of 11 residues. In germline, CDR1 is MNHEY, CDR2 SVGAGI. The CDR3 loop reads CASTGNTEAFF. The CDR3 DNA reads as TGTGCCAGCACCGGGAACACTGAAGCTTTCTTT.

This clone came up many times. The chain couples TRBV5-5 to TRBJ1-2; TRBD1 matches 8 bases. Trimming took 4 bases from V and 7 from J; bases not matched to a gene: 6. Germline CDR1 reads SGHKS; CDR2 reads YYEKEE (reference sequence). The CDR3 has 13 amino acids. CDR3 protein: CASSDQGASGYTF. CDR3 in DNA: TGTGCCAGCAGCGACCAGGGGGCGAGTGGCTACACCTTC.

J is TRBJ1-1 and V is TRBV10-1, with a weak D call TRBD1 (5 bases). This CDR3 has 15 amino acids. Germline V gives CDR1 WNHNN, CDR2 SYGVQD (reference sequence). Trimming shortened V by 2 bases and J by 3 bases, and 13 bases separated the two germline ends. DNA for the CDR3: TGCGCCAGCAGTGAGGGGGAGACAGTTTACACTGAAGCTTTCTTT. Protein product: CASSEGETVYTEAFF.

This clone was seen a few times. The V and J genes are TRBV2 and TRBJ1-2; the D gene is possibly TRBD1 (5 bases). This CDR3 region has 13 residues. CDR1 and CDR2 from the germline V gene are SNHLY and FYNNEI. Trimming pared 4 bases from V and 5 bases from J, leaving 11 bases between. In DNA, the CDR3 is TGTGCCAGCAGTGTACAGGACTTATATGGCTACACCTTC. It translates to CASSVQDLYGYTF. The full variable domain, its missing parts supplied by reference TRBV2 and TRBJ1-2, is EPEVTQTPSHQVTQMGQEVILRCVPISNHLYFYWYRQILGQKVEFLVSFYNNEISEKSEIFDDQFSVERPDGSNFTLKIRSTKLEDSAMYFCASSVQDLYGYTFGSGTRLTVV.

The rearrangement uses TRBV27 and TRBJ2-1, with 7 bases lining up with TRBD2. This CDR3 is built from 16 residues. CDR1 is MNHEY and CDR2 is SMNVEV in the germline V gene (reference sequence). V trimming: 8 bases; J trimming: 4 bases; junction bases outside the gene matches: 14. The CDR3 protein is CASRTGVSSGYNEQFF. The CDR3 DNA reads TGTGCCAGCCGCACCGGGGTTTCTAGCGGTTACAATGAGCAGTTCTTC.

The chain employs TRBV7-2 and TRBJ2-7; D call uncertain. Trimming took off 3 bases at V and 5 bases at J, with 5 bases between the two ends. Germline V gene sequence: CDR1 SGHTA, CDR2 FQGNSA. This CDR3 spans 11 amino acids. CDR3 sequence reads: CASSLTDEQYF. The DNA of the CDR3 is TGTGCCAGCAGCTTGACGGACGAGCAGTACTTC. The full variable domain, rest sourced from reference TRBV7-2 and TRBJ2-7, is GAGVSQSPSNKVTEKGKDVELRCDPISGHTALYWYRQSLGQGLEFLIYFQGNSAPDKSGLPSDRFSAERTGGSVSTLTIQRTQQEDSAVYLCASSLTDEQYFGPGTRLTVT.

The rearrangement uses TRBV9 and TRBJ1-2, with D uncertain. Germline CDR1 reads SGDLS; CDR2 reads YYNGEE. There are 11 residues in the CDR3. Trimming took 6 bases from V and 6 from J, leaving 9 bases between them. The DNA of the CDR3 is TGTGCCAGCACGGGCCACCATGGCTACACCTTC. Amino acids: CASTGHHGYTF.

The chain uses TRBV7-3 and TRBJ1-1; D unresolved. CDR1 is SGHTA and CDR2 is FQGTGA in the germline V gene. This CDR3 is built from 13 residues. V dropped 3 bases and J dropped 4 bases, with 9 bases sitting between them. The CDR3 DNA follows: TGTGCCAGCAGCTTCGGAGGGCCCACTGAAGCTTTCTTT. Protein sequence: CASSFGGPTEAFF.

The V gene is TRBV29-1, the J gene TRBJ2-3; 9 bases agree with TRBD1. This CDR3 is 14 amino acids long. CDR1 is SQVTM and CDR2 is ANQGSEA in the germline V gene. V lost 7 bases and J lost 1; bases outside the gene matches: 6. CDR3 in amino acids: CSGGTGRGTDTQYF. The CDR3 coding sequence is TGCAGCGGGGGGACAGGGAGGGGCACAGATACGCAGTATTTT.

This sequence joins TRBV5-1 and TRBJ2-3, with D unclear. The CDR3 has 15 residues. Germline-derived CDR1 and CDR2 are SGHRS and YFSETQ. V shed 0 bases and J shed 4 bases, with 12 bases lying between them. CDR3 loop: CASSLGHQPADTQYF. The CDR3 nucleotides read TGCGCCAGCAGCTTGGGCCATCAACCGGCAGATACGCAGTATTTT. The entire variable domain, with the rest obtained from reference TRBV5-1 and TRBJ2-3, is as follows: KAGVTQTPRYLIKTRGQQVTLSCSPISGHRSVSWYQQTPGQGLQFLFEYFSETQRNKGNFPGRFSGRQFSNSRSEMNVSTLELGDSALYLCASSLGHQPADTQYFGPGTRLTVL.

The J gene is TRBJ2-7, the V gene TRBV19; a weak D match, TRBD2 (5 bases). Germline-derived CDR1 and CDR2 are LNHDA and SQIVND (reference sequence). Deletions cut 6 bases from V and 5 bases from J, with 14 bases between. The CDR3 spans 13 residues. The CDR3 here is CASRHQSGDEQYF. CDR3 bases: TGTGCCAGTAGACACCAGTCCGGGGACGAGCAGTACTTC. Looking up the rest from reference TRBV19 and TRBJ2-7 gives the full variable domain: DGGITQSPKYLFRKEGQNVTLSCEQNLNHDAMYWYRQDPGQGLRLIYYSQIVNDFQKGDIAEGYSVSREKKESFPLTVTSAQKNPTAFYLCASRHQSGDEQYFGPGTRLTVT.

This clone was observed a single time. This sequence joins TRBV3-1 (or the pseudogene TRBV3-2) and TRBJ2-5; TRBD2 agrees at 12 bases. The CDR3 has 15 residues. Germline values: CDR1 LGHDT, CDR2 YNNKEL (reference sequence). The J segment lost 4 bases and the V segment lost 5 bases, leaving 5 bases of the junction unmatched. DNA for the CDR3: TGTGCCAGCAGCTCACTAGCGGGGGGAGGAGAGACCCAGTACTTC. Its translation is CASSSLAGGGETQYF.